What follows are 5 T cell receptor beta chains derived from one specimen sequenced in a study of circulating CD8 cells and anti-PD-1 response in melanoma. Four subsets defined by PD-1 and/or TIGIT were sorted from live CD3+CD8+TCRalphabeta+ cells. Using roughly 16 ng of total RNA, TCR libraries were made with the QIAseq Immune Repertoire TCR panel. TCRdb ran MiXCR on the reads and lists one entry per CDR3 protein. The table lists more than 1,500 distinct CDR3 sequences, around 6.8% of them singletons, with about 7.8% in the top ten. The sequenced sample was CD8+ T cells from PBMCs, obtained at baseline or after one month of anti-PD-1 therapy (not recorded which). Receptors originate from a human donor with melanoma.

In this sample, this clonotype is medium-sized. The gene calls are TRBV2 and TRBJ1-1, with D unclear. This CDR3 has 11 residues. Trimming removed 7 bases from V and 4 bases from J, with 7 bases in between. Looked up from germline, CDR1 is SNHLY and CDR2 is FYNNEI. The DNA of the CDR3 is TGTGCCAGCACGGCGCGCACTGAAGCTTTCTTT. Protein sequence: CASTARTEAFF.

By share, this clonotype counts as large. The CDR3 DNA follows: TGTGCCAGCAGTTTCTCCCTAGGTAGCACCGGGGAGCTGTTTTTT. Protein product: CASSFSLGSTGELFF. The chain uses TRBV27 and TRBJ2-2; D is uncertain. The germline V gene encodes CDR1 MNHEY and CDR2 SMNVEV (reference sequence). Deletions cut 3 bases from V and 4 bases from J, with 12 bases between. The length of the CDR3 is 15 residues.

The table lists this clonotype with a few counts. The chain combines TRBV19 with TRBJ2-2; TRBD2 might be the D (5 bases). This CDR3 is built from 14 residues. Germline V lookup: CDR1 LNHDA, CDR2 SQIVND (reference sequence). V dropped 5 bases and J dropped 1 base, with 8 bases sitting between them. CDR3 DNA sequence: TGTGCCAGTAGTTTCAGCGGGAACACCGGGGAGCTGTTTTTT. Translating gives CASSFSGNTGELFF.

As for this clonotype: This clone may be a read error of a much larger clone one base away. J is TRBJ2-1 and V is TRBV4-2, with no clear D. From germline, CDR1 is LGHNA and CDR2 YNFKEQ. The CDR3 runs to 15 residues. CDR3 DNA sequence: TGTGCCAGCAGCCAAGAGTTGGCGGAATCCAATGAGCAGCTCTTC. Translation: CASSQELAESNEQLF.

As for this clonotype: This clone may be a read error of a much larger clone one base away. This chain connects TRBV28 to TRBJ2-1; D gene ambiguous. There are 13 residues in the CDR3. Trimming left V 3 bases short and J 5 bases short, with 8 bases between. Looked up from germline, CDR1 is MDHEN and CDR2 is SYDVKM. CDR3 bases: TGTGCCAGCAGTTTCCGTCCCGACAATGAGCAGTTCTTC. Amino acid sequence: CASSFRPDNEQFF. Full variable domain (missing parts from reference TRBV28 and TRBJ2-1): DVKVTQSSRYLVKRTGEKVFLECVQDMDHENMFWYRQDPGLGLRLIYFSYDVKMKEKGDIPEGYSVSREKKERFSLILESASTNQTSMYLCASSFRPDNEQFFGPGTRLTVL.